This is a list of T cell receptor beta chains from one sample in a study of T cell repertoires in cytomegalovirus infection. Each CDR3 protein gets one entry after TCRdb re-called the reads with MiXCR. The data contain around 550,000 distinct CDR3 sequences, around 27% of them singletons. Material: PBMCs. These receptors were collected from a human donor in good health (CMV status not recorded). Some clones in this sample may be carry-over from other donors' samples. Each CDR3 is given with its conserved first and last residue.

v_gene	j_gene	CDR3aa
TRBV7-9	TRBJ1-5	CASSFGYRDDQPQHF
TRBV6-2/TRBV6-3	TRBJ2-2	CASSYDVGYSEVFF
TRBV20-1	TRBJ2-5	CSALDVVQAETQYF
TRBV5-1	TRBJ2-3	CASSLPLAGGTDTQYF
TRBV2	TRBJ1-1	CAISRDLSTEAFF
TRBV7-2	TRBJ2-2	CASSLRRAGMNTGELFF
TRBV6-5	TRBJ2-6	CASSYSRVQGFSGANVLTF
TRBV7-2	TRBJ2-7	CASSLDGRAYEQYF
TRBV7-3	TRBJ2-2	CASSSSGIGELFF
TRBV10-3	TRBJ2-2	CAIRGLAGGPAGELFF
TRBV5-4	TRBJ2-3	CASSRGLAGGSDTQYF
TRBV5-4	TRBJ2-1	CASSLGLGGNEQFF
TRBV12-5	TRBJ1-1	CASGGRPVGTEAFF
TRBV7-4	TRBJ2-5	CASSLANRGRETQYF
TRBV7-9	TRBJ2-5	CASSFSTALQETQYF
TRBV28	TRBJ2-6	CASSPGTASGANVLTF
TRBV9	TRBJ2-1	CASSEIGSAYNEQFF
TRBV6-5	TRBJ1-1	CASSYRSGWDTEAFF
TRBV11-3	TRBJ2-1	CASSSTSGRAGNEQFF
TRBV7-2	TRBJ1-1	CASSLRGLNRRLNTEAFF
TRBV7-6	TRBJ1-1	CASSSMPTFDEDRHRQAFF
TRBV7-8	TRBJ2-1	CASSMRGNSYNEQFF